The sequence of this T cell receptor beta chain was determined in a study of cytomegalovirus exposure and HLA in healthy donors. Notes on the study in general: V- and J-gene trimming of TCR beta was linked (in a later analysis) to a missense DCLRE1C variant. CMV serostatus was the only recorded immune exposure for donors. Presence/absence analyses rested on an assumption that sequencing depth was roughly uniform across donors.

Note on this clone: The antigen remains unidentified.

The study sampled nominally healthy donors, though unrecorded immune exposures were likely. The study ran its PCR with 60 Vbeta and 13 Jbeta primers. Produced via immunoSEQ multiplex PCR; TCRdb's table is partial and in-frame only. This table has 200,000 to 300,000 clones, approximately 81% appearing once. The specimen was PBMCs. This receptor was identified in a girl aged 2 to 9 in good health and CMV-seronegative.

The CDR3 reads CASSEPPGGAYEQYF. The CDR3 DNA is TGTGCCAGCAGTGAACCCCCGGGGGGGGCCTACGAGCAGTACTTC. This chain connects TRBV2 to TRBJ2-7; 8 bases fit TRBD2. In germline, CDR1 is SNHLY, CDR2 FYNNEI. V trimming: 2 bases; J trimming: 2 bases; junction bases outside the gene matches: 5. CDR3 length: 15 amino acids.